Following are 10 T cell receptor beta chains from one sample sequenced in a study of blood T cell repertoires in COVID-19. TCRdb's copy holds only in-frame clones and misses some; the assay was immunoSEQ multiplex PCR. Among nearly 15,000 clones listed, roughly 70% were seen once. The material sequenced was peripheral blood. These receptors were obtained from a man aged 55 to 70 with acute or convalescent COVID-19.

The chain carries TRBV6-2 or TRBV6-3 and TRBJ1-2; D is uncertain. Per germline, CDR1 MNHEY and CDR2 SVGEGT. The CDR3 is made up of 12 amino acids. Trimming took 4 bases from V and 6 from J, leaving 9 bases between them. The CDR3 here is CASSSPLDGYTF. The CDR3 nucleotides are TGTGCCAGCAGTTCTCCCCTCGATGGCTACACCTTC.

This chain joins TRBV7-8 and TRBJ1-5; D perhaps matches TRBD1 (5 bases). V lost 4 bases, J lost 4 bases, and 8 bases lay in between. This CDR3 comprises 13 residues. CDR1 is SGHVS and CDR2 is FQNEAQ in the germline V gene. CDR3 nucleotides: TGTGCCAGCAGCTGGAGGGGAAATCAGCCCCAGCATTTT. It codes for CASSWRGNQPQHF.

The chain recombines TRBV6-1 with TRBJ1-2; D possibly corresponds to TRBD1 (6 bases). The CDR3 covers 15 residues. The V and J ends lost 5 bases and 14 bases respectively, with 27 bases between them. Germline V gives CDR1 MNHNS, CDR2 SASEGT. Written as DNA, the CDR3 is TGTGCCAGCAGTCCCCGGGACACCCTTTCGCGAGACTATACCTTC. Encoded protein: CASSPRDTLSRDYTF.

V usage is TRBV19 and J usage is TRBJ2-6; maybe TRBD1 (5 bases). Trimming shortened V by 3 bases and J by 0 bases, and 12 bases separated the two germline ends. The V gene's germline CDR1 is LNHDA and CDR2 SQIVND (reference sequence). The CDR3 is made up of 17 amino acids. The chain's CDR3 is CASSIGSGASGANVLTF. Here the CDR3 DNA reads TGTGCCAGTAGTATTGGAAGTGGGGCCTCTGGGGCCAACGTCCTGACTTTC.

This clone appeared once. V usage is TRBV6-6 and J usage is TRBJ2-7; D might be TRBD1 (6 bases). The germline CDR1 and CDR2 sequences are MNHNY and SVGAGI (reference sequence). Trimming took 7 bases from V and 3 from J, leaving 19 bases between them. The CDR3 has 15 residues. CDR3 residues: CASNSVGASHYEQYF. CDR3 bases: TGTGCCAGCAATTCCGTGGGGGCATCTCACTACGAGCAGTACTTC.

Only one count was recorded for this clone. V is TRBV6-2 or TRBV6-3 and J is TRBJ1-5, with 9 bases matching TRBD1. V lost 2 bases to trimming and J lost 2 bases; unmatched junction nucleotides: 13. This CDR3 has 19 residues. CDR1 and CDR2 from the germline V gene are MNHEY and SVGEGT. The CDR3: CASSYTTGQGAWGNQPQHF. In DNA form, the CDR3 reads TGTGCCAGCAGTTACACCACGGGACAGGGCGCCTGGGGCAATCAGCCCCAGCATTTT.

This sequence joins TRBV15 and TRBJ2-3; possibly TRBD1 for D (6 bases). This CDR3 is 15 amino acids long. Trimming took off 1 base at V and 3 bases at J, with 11 bases between the two ends. CDR1 and CDR2 from the germline V gene are LNHNV and YYDKDF (reference sequence). The CDR3 DNA reads TGTGCCACCAGCAGAGTACGGACAGAGACAGATACGCAGTATTTT. Its protein is CATSRVRTETDTQYF.

The table lists this clone with a count of one. This chain uses TRBV2 with TRBJ2-2; 8 bases match TRBD1. V dropped 4 bases and J dropped 6; count of bases not matched to a gene: 10. Germline V gene lookup returns CDR1 SNHLY and CDR2 FYNNEI. CDR3 length: 16 amino acids. CDR3 protein: CASSASDRGGSGELFF. Here the CDR3 DNA reads TGTGCCAGCAGTGCCTCTGACAGGGGAGGTTCCGGGGAGCTGTTTTTT.

This chain joins TRBV5-1 and TRBJ1-4; possibly TRBD1 for D (6 bases). The germline CDR1 and CDR2 sequences are SGHRS and YFSETQ. The CDR3 consists of 18 residues. V was clipped by 4 bases and J by 8 bases, with 27 bases between them. The CDR3 region is CASSINPQGQERMEKLFF. The CDR3 DNA reads as TGCGCCAGCAGCATAAACCCACAGGGTCAAGAGAGGATGGAAAAACTGTTTTTT.

The chain combines TRBV2 with TRBJ2-3; 12 nucleotides agree with TRBD2. From germline, CDR1 is SNHLY and CDR2 FYNNEI. The J segment lost 8 bases and the V segment lost 2 bases, leaving 5 bases of the junction unmatched. CDR3 size: 15 residues. DNA of the CDR3: TGTGCCAGCAGTGAACTAGCGGGGGGGCCTGTTACGCAGTATTTT. Amino acids: CASSELAGGPVTQYF.